The 32 T cell receptor beta chains listed next were all sequenced from one sample in a study of shared clonotypes between healthy human individuals. The table came from immunoSEQ multiplex PCR; TCRdb's copy has only in-frame clones and leaves some out. The repertoire consists of about a million clones, with less than 85% occurring once and the leading ten covering about 1.5%. Sequencing input: memory CD4+ T cells sorted from blood. Subset denoted: CD45RA-negative fraction. Every receptor here comes from a man aged 18-30 years in good health.

Remarks on this clone: A read error may be the cause here, since a much bigger clone is one base away. The chain employs TRBV7-2 and TRBJ2-5; D is unresolved. The CDR3 spans 13 residues. CDR1 and CDR2 (germline): SGHTA, FQGNSA. Trimming removed 5 bases at V and 1 base at J, with 8 bases between. This CDR3 is CASSPRLQETQYF. CDR3 DNA sequence: TGTGCCAGCAGCCCACGGCTCCAAGAGACCCAGTACTTC.

This clone has more than one count but fewer than ten. The chain uses TRBV19 and TRBJ2-2; tentative D call: TRBD1 (6 bases). This CDR3 spans 15 amino acids. Germline V gene lookup returns CDR1 LNHDA and CDR2 SQIVND (reference sequence). V lost 6 bases to trimming and J lost 2 bases, with 13 bases between them. In DNA, the CDR3 is TGTGCCAGTAGGGGGGCCGCTGTCAACACCGGGGAGCTGTTTTTT. It translates to CASRGAAVNTGELFF.

The chain uses TRBV9 and TRBJ1-1; 7 nucleotides align to TRBD1. CDR1 and CDR2 (germline): SGDLS, YYNGEE. J lost 4 bases, V lost 3 bases, and 12 bases had no gene match. This CDR3 is built from 16 residues. The CDR3 DNA reads TGTGCCAGCAGCGACCAGGGGGGCGGTAAGGGCACTGAAGCTTTCTTT. Translated: CASSDQGGGKGTEAFF.

V usage is TRBV6-1 and J usage is TRBJ1-2; no clear D. CDR3 length equals 12 residues. In germline, CDR1 is MNHNS, CDR2 SASEGT. Deletions cut 2 bases from V and 4 bases from J, with 5 bases between. In DNA form, the CDR3 reads TGTGCCAGCAGTGAAATCGGCTATGGCTACACCTTC. It specifies CASSEIGYGYTF.

The chain links TRBV29-1 to TRBJ1-2; tentative D call: TRBD1 (5 bases). The CDR3 consists of 13 residues. Germline V gene data show CDR1 as SQVTM and CDR2 as ANQGSEA. V was shortened by 2 bases and J by 8 bases, with 15 bases between the two germline ends. CDR3 residues: CSVEIRQNLGYTF. As DNA, the CDR3 is TGCAGCGTTGAAATTCGACAGAACCTCGGCTACACCTTC.

The chain employs TRBV30 and TRBJ2-7; 9 nucleotides match TRBD1. CDR3 length: 14 residues. V was clipped by 5 bases and J by 9 bases; unmatched bases: 14. CDR1 is GTSNPN, CDR2 SVGIG, per germline (reference sequence). CDR3 DNA: TGTGCCTGGCGCTATACCGGGACAGGGCTCGGGCAGTACTTC. Translation: CAWRYTGTGLGQYF. Complete variable domain (other parts from reference TRBV30 and TRBJ2-7): SQTIHQWPATLVQPVGSPLSLECTVEGTSNPNLYWYRQAAGRGLQLLFYSVGIGQISSEVPQNLSASRPQDRQFILSSKKLLLSDSGFYLCAWRYTGTGLGQYFGPGTRLTVT.

In its sample, this clone was seen once. This rearrangement joins TRBV7-2 to TRBJ2-2; unclear D gene. Germline V gene sequence: CDR1 SGHTA, CDR2 FQGNSA. The CDR3 covers 13 residues. The V and J ends lost 3 bases and 5 bases respectively, with 7 bases between them. CDR3: CASSFFETGELFF. In DNA form, the CDR3 reads TGTGCCAGCAGCTTTTTTGAAACCGGGGAGCTGTTTTTT.

The CDR3 sequence is CATSTGVGKLFF. The DNA of the CDR3 is TGTGCCACCTCGACAGGGGTGGGAAAACTGTTTTTT. The chain carries TRBV6-6 and TRBJ1-4; 8 positions match TRBD1. Trimming at V came to 10 bases and at J to 10 bases, leaving 8 bases not matched to a gene. The CDR3 consists of 12 residues. Germline CDR1 is MNHNY and CDR2 is SVGAGI (reference sequence).

Notes on this clone: One junction end does not reproduce the germline sequence, and a read error may be involved. This chain links TRBV7-8 with TRBJ2-7; D not certain. CDR3 size: 16 residues. Looked up from germline, CDR1 is SGHVS and CDR2 is FQNEAQ. CDR3 region: CASTLNVYGFWYEQYF. The DNA for the CDR3 is TGTGCCAGCACCTTAAACGTCTATGGGTTTTGGTACGAGCAGTACTTC.

This clone was detected a few times. This chain links TRBV6-5 with TRBJ1-2; 8 nucleotides align to TRBD1. J gave up 8 bases and V 10 bases, and 9 bases lay outside the gene matches. This CDR3 comprises 12 residues. Germline-derived CDR1 and CDR2 are MNHEY and SVGAGI. The CDR3 reads CAIMDRAAGYTF. CDR3 sequence (DNA): TGTGCCATCATGGACAGGGCGGCGGGCTACACCTTC.

With respect to this clone: This same CDR3 is encoded by further DNA sequences in the sample. V usage is TRBV5-4 and J usage is TRBJ1-1, with D unclear. The V and J ends lost 2 bases and 2 bases respectively, with 4 bases between them. CDR3 length: 12 amino acids. From germline, CDR1 is SGHNT and CDR2 YYREEE (reference sequence). CDR3 bases: TGTGCCAGCAGCTTCTTAAACACTGAAGCTTTCTTT. Amino acids: CASSFLNTEAFF.

The J gene is TRBJ1-4, the V gene TRBV5-6; a weak D match, TRBD1 (6 bases). There are 17 residues in the CDR3. The germline V and J ends were trimmed by 5 bases and 0 bases, with 17 bases remaining between them. Per the germline V gene, CDR1 is SGHDT and CDR2 is YYEEEE. In DNA, the CDR3 is TGTGCCAGCAGTCCGGGGGCAAGGGGATCAACTAATGAAAAACTGTTTTTT. It is translated as CASSPGARGSTNEKLFF.

The chain employs TRBV7-8 and TRBJ2-7; 9 bases fit TRBD2. J was trimmed by 2 bases and V by 0 bases; bases with no gene match: 2. Germline values: CDR1 SGHVS, CDR2 FQNEAQ. The CDR3 spans 15 residues. CDR3 protein: CASSLAGGRAYEQYF. The CDR3 DNA reads TGTGCCAGCAGCTTAGCTGGCGGGAGGGCCTACGAGCAGTACTTC. Full variable domain (remainder filled in from reference TRBV7-8 and TRBJ2-7): GAGVSQSPRYKVAKRGQDVALRCDPISGHVSLFWYQQALGQGPEFLTYFQNEAQLDKSGLPSDRFFAERPEGSVSTLKIQRTQQEDSAVYLCASSLAGGRAYEQYFGPGTRLTVT.

The chain employs TRBV7-9 and TRBJ2-3; 10 bases line up with TRBD2. The CDR3 totals 18 residues. Trimming at V came to 1 base and at J to 0 bases, leaving 7 bases not matched to a gene. Looked up from germline, CDR1 is SEHNR and CDR2 is FQNEAQ (reference sequence). CDR3 bases: TGTGCCAGCAGCTTAGAGGAGCGGGGGGGCTGGAGCACAGATACGCAGTATTTT. This sequence encodes CASSLEERGGWSTDTQYF. Using reference TRBV7-9 and TRBJ2-3 for the parts outside the CDR3, the full variable domain is DTGVSQNPRHKITKRGQNVTFRCDPISEHNRLYWYRQTLGQGPEFLTYFQNEAQLEKSRLLSDRFSAERPKGSFSTLEIQRTEQGDSAMYLCASSLEERGGWSTDTQYFGPGTRLTVL.

This clone was observed a single time. The rearrangement links TRBV30 to TRBJ1-6; D unclear. This CDR3 is built from 14 residues. Germline lookup yields CDR1 GTSNPN and CDR2 SVGIG (reference sequence). Trimming took off 5 bases at V and 6 bases at J, with 14 bases between the two ends. Here the CDR3 DNA reads TGTGCCTGGGGTCCGGGTGGGCGTAATTCACCCCTCCACTTT. The encoded protein is CAWGPGGRNSPLHF. Full variable domain (missing parts from reference TRBV30 and TRBJ1-6): SQTIHQWPATLVQPVGSPLSLECTVEGTSNPNLYWYRQAAGRGLQLLFYSVGIGQISSEVPQNLSASRPQDRQFILSSKKLLLSDSGFYLCAWGPGGRNSPLHFGNGTRLTVT.

The rearrangement links TRBV2 to TRBJ1-3; D unresolved. Germline CDR1 and CDR2: SNHLY and FYNNEI. Trimming removed 4 bases at V and 1 base at J, with 2 bases between. The CDR3 covers 12 residues. The chain's CDR3 is CASSGSGNTIYF. The CDR3 DNA reads TGTGCCAGCAGTGGGTCTGGAAACACCATATATTTT.

Notes on this clone: A much larger clone lies a single base off, so this may be a read error. The chain employs TRBV11-2 and TRBJ2-5; no reliable D call. The V gene's germline CDR1 is SGHAT and CDR2 FQNNGV. Trimming removed 6 bases from V and 4 bases from J, with 9 bases in between. This CDR3 has 12 amino acids. CDR3 DNA sequence: TGTGCCAGCAGAACGTACCGAGAGACCCAGTACTTC. Amino acid sequence: CASRTYRETQYF.

The chain is built from TRBV5-1 and TRBJ2-5, with D possibly being TRBD2 (5 bases). Germline CDR1 reads SGHRS; CDR2 reads YFSETQ. V lost 4 bases and J lost 2, with 12 bases in between. This CDR3 region has 14 residues. CDR3 DNA: TGCGCCAGCAGCGCTAGCCTGGGACAAGAGACCCAGTACTTC. It yields the protein CASSASLGQETQYF. The entire variable domain, with the rest obtained from reference TRBV5-1 and TRBJ2-5, is as follows: KAGVTQTPRYLIKTRGQQVTLSCSPISGHRSVSWYQQTPGQGLQFLFEYFSETQRNKGNFPGRFSGRQFSNSRSEMNVSTLELGDSALYLCASSASLGQETQYFGPGTRLLVL.

The V and J genes are TRBV6-5 and TRBJ1-4; D ambiguous. Trimming took 5 bases from V and 0 from J, leaving 10 bases between them. The CDR3 covers 15 residues. Germline CDR1 MNHEY, CDR2 SVGAGI. Here the CDR3 reads CASSRADATNEKLFF. The CDR3 DNA follows: TGTGCCAGCAGTCGGGCGGATGCAACTAATGAAAAACTGTTTTTT.

The chain carries TRBV10-3 and TRBJ2-2, with 7 bases identical to TRBD1. Per the germline V gene, CDR1 is ENHRY and CDR2 is SYGVKD. Trimming cost V 5 bases and J 5 bases; bases outside gene matches: 2. This CDR3 contains 13 residues. DNA for the CDR3: TGTGCCATCAGTACAGGGGCGACCGGGGAGCTGTTTTTT. This encodes CAISTGATGELFF.

The chain couples TRBV6-5 to TRBJ2-7; D remains unclear. Germline-derived CDR1 and CDR2 are MNHEY and SVGAGI. The CDR3 spans 14 residues. Trimming shortened V by 3 bases and J by 5 bases, and 14 bases separated the two germline ends. CDR3 bases: TGTGCCAGCAGTTATTTGTCTCTCGCGGACGAGCAGTACTTC. This gives the protein CASSYLSLADEQYF.

J is TRBJ2-5 and V is TRBV7-9, with 11 positions matching TRBD2. This CDR3 comprises 18 residues. Germline loops: CDR1 SEHNR, CDR2 FQNEAQ (reference sequence). Germline trimming cut 1 base from V and 10 bases from J; bases unmatched to any gene: 17. The CDR3 DNA sequence: TGTGCCAGCAGCTTAGTCCTTCCGCGACTAGCGGGGAGAATGGGCCAGTACTTC. Protein product: CASSLVLPRLAGRMGQYF.

The chain joins TRBV18 to TRBJ2-7; unclear D gene. CDR3 length: 14 amino acids. Trimming cost V 0 bases and J 4 bases, with 10 bases left between them. Germline assignment: CDR1 KGHSH and CDR2 LQKENI. The CDR3 sequence: CASSPPWAMYEQYF. CDR3 bases: TGTGCCAGCTCACCACCATGGGCTATGTACGAGCAGTACTTC.

In regard to this clone: This sample includes further DNA sequences coding for the same CDR3. V usage is TRBV11-2 and J usage is TRBJ2-5; unclear D gene. V shed 1 base and J shed 2 bases, with 5 bases lying between them. CDR1 is SGHAT, CDR2 FQNNGV, per germline. This CDR3 is 13 amino acids long. For the CDR3, the DNA is TGTGCCAGCAGCTTAGGCTTACAAGAGACCCAGTACTTC. It specifies CASSLGLQETQYF.

V is TRBV2 and J is TRBJ2-4, with D tentatively TRBD2 (6 bases). Germline CDR1 SNHLY, CDR2 FYNNEI. The CDR3 totals 16 residues. Trimming left V 7 bases short and J 6 bases short, with 22 bases between. The CDR3 DNA reads TGTGCCAGCACCACAGGATGGGGAGGCGGATCAAACATTCAGTACTTC. Translation: CASTTGWGGGSNIQYF.

The chain uses TRBV6-5 and TRBJ1-3; D might be TRBD1 (5 bases). Looked up from germline, CDR1 is MNHEY and CDR2 is SVGAGI. This CDR3 comprises 13 residues. The V end lost 8 bases, the J end lost 2 bases, and 10 bases lay between the germline ends. CDR3 in DNA: TGTGCCAGCGGCCAGGGTGCTGGAAACACCATATATTTT. This encodes CASGQGAGNTIYF.

V is TRBV4-1 and J is TRBJ1-3; D gene unclear. V gave up 0 bases and J gave up 0 bases, with 9 bases separating them. CDR3 length: 16 residues. Germline assignment: CDR1 MGHRA and CDR2 YSYEKL. CDR3 sequence: CASSQDPPISGNTIYF. Written as DNA, the CDR3 is TGCGCCAGCAGCCAAGATCCCCCGATCTCTGGAAACACCATATATTTT.

On this clone itself: Other DNA sequences in the same sample also yield this CDR3. The chain recombines TRBV7-2 with TRBJ2-5, with 16 bases aligning to TRBD2. Germline CDR1 and CDR2: SGHTA and FQGNSA. This CDR3 region has 16 residues. V was pared by 6 bases and J by 5 bases, with 6 bases of the junction left unmatched. This chain's CDR3 is CASSRGLAGGSETQYF. Here the CDR3 DNA reads TGTGCCAGCAGTCGGGGACTAGCGGGAGGGAGCGAGACCCAGTACTTC.

This chain joins TRBV6-5 and TRBJ2-6; 8 bases agree with TRBD1. Germline values: CDR1 MNHEY, CDR2 SVGAGI. The CDR3 sequence is 15 residues long. V lost 7 bases, J lost 2 bases, and 4 bases stayed unmatched. CDR3 in amino acids: CASTPDRAGANVLTF. The CDR3 DNA sequence: TGTGCCAGCACCCCGGACAGGGCTGGGGCCAACGTCCTGACTTTC.

The V gene is TRBV5-4, the J gene TRBJ2-3; 13 positions agree with TRBD2. This CDR3 region has 15 residues. The V gene end was trimmed by 4 bases and the J gene end by 5 bases; junction bases not matched to a gene: 4. The germline gives CDR1 SGHNT, CDR2 YYREEE (reference sequence). The CDR3 loop is CASSIWTSGRDTQYF. CDR3 bases: TGTGCCAGCAGCATATGGACTAGCGGGAGAGATACGCAGTATTTT.

The chain combines TRBV7-2 with TRBJ1-3, with a weak D call TRBD1 (6 bases). The V gene lost 5 bases and the J gene lost 8 bases, with 13 bases spanning the gap. This CDR3 comprises 13 residues. The germline CDR1 and CDR2 sequences are SGHTA and FQGNSA. The CDR3 bases are TGTGCCAGCAGCCCAACAAGGGGGTACACCATATATTTT. This gives the protein CASSPTRGYTIYF.

This clone was picked up a small number of times. V gene TRBV19 combines with J gene TRBJ2-7; 7 nucleotides agree with TRBD1. The CDR3 extends over 15 amino acids. Looked up from germline, CDR1 is LNHDA and CDR2 is SQIVND (reference sequence). Trimming removed 4 bases from V and 0 bases from J; junction bases left unmatched: 6. CDR3 residues: CASSRGTDPSYEQYF. The CDR3 DNA is TGTGCCAGTAGTAGAGGGACAGATCCCTCCTACGAGCAGTACTTC.